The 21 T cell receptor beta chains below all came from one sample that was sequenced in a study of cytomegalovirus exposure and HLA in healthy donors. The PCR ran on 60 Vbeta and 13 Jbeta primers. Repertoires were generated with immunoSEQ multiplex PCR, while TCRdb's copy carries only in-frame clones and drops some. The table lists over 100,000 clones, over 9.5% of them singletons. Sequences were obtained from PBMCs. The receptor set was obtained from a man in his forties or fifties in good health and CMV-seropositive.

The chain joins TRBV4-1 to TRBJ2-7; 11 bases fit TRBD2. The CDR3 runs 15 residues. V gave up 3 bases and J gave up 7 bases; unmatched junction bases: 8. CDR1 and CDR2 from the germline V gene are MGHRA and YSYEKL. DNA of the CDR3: TGCGCCAGCAGCCATCCACTAGCGGGAGTGCAGGAGCAGTACTTC. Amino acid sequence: CASSHPLAGVQEQYF.

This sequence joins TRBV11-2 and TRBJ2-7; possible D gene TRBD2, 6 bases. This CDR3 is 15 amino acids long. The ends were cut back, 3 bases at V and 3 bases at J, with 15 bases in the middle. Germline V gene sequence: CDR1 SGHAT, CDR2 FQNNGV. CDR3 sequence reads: CASSFGGGASYEQYF. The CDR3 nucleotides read TGTGCCAGCAGCTTCGGCGGAGGGGCGAGCTACGAGCAGTACTTC.

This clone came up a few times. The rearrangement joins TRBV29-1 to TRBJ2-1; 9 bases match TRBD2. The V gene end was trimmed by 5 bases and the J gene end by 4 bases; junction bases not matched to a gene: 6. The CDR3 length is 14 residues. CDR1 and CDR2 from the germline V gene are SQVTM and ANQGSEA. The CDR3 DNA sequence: TGCAGCGTTCTTCCTAGCGGGATTTACAATGAGCAGTTCTTC. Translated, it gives CSVLPSGIYNEQFF.

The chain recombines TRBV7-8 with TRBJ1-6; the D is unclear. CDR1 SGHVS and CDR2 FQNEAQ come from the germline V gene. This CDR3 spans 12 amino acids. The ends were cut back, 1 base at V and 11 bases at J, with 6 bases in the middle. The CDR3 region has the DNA TGTGCCAGCAGCTTAGACGCAGCACCCCTCCACTTT. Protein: CASSLDAAPLHF.

CDR3 sequence: CASRRSPDPSHEQFF. For the CDR3, the DNA is TGTGCCAGCAGGCGCTCCCCAGATCCTAGCCATGAGCAGTTCTTC. The V call is TRBV28, the J call TRBJ2-1; perhaps TRBD2 as D (5 bases). The V end was cut by 6 bases, the J end by 8 bases, with 20 bases between. The CDR3 totals 15 residues. Germline loops: CDR1 MDHEN, CDR2 SYDVKM.

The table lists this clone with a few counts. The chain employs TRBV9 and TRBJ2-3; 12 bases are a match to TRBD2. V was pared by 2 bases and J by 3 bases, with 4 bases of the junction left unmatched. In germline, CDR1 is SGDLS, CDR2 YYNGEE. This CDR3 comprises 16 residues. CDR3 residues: CASSVTSGRTTDTQYF. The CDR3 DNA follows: TGTGCCAGCAGCGTTACTAGCGGGAGGACGACAGATACGCAGTATTTT.

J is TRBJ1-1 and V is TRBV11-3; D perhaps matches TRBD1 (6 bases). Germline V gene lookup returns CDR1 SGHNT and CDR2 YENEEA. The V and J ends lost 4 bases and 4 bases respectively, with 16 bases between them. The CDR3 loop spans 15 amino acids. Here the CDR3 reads CASSSRGGLGTEAFF. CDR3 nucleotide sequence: TGTGCCAGCAGCTCCAGGGGTGGATTGGGCACTGAAGCTTTCTTT.

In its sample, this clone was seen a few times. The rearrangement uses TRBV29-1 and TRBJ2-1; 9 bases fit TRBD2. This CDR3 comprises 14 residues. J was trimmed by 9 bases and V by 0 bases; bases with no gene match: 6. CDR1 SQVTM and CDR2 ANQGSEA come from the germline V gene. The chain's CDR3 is CSVEERGRGGEQFF. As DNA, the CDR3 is TGCAGCGTTGAAGAGCGCGGGAGGGGAGGTGAGCAGTTCTTC.

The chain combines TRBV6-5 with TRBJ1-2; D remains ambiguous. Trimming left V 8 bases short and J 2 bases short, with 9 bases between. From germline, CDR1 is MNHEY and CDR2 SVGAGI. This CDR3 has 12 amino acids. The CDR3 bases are TGTGCCAGCCATGGCAGAAACTATGGCTACACCTTC. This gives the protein CASHGRNYGYTF.

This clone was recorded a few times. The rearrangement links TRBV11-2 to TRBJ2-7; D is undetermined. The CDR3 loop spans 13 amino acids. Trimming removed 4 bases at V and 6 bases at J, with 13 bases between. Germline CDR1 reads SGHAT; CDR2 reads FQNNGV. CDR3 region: CASSSPPLGEQYF. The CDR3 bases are TGTGCCAGCAGCTCCCCCCCCCTCGGCGAGCAGTACTTC.

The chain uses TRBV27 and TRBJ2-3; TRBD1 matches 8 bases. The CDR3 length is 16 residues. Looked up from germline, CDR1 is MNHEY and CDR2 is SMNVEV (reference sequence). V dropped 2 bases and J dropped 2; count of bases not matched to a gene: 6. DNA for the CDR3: TGTGCCAGCAGTTTAAGGCAGGGGGCTTTCACAGATACGCAGTATTTT. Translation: CASSLRQGAFTDTQYF.

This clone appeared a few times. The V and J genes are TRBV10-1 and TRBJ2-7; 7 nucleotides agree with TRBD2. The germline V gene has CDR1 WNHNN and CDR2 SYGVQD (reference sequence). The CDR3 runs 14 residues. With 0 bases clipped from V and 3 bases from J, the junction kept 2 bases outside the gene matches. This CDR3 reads CASSESAGVYEQYF. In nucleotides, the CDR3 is TGCGCCAGCAGTGAGTCTGCGGGGGTCTACGAGCAGTACTTC.

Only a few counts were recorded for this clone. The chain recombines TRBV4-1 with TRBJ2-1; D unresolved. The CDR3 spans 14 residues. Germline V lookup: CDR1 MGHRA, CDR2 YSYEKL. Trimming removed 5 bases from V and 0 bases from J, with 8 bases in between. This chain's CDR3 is CASSRLSSYNEQFF. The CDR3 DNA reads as TGCGCCAGCAGCAGACTCAGCTCCTACAATGAGCAGTTCTTC.

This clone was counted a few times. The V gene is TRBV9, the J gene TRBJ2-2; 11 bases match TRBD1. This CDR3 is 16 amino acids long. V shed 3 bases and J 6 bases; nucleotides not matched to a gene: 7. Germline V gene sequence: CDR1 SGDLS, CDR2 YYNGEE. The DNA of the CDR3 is TGTGCCAGCAGCGCTCCGGGACAGGGGGTAGCCGGGGAGCTGTTTTTT. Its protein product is CASSAPGQGVAGELFF.

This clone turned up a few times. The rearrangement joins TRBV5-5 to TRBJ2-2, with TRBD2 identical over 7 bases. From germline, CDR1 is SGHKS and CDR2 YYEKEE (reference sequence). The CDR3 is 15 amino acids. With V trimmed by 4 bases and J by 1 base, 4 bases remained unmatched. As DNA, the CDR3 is TGTGCCAGCAGCGCAGGACTAGAGAACACCGGGGAGCTGTTTTTT. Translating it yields CASSAGLENTGELFF.

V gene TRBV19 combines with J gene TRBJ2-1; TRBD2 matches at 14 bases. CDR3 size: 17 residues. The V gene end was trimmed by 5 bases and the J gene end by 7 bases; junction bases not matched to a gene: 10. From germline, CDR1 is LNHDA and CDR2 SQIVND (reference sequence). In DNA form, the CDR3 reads TGTGCCAGTAGTTGGACAGTGACTAGCGGGAGGGGAAATGAGCAGTTCTTC. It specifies CASSWTVTSGRGNEQFF.

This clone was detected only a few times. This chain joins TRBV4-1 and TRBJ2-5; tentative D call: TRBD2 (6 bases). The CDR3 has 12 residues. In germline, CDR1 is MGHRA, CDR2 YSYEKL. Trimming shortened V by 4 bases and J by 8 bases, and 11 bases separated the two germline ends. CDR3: CASSLPRETQYF. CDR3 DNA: TGCGCCAGCAGCCTCCCGCGGGAAACCCAGTACTTC.

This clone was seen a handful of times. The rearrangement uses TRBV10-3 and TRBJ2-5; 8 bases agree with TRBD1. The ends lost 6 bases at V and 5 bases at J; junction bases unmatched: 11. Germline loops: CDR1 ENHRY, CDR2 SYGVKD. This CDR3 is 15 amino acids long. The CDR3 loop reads CAIRGGRGHMETQYF. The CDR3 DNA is TGTGCCATCAGAGGAGGCAGGGGGCATATGGAGACCCAGTACTTC.

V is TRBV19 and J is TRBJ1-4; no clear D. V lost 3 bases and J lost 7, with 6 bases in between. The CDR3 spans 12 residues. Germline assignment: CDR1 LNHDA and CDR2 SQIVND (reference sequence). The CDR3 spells CASSILSEKLFF. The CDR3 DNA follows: TGTGCCAGTAGTATCCTTTCTGAAAAACTGTTTTTT.

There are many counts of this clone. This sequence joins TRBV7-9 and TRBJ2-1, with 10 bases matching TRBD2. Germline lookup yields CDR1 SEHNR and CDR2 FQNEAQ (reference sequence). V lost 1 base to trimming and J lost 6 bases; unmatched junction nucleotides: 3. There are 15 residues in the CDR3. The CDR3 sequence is CASSLVEREGNEQFF. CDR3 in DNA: TGTGCCAGCAGCTTAGTGGAGCGGGAGGGCAATGAGCAGTTCTTC.

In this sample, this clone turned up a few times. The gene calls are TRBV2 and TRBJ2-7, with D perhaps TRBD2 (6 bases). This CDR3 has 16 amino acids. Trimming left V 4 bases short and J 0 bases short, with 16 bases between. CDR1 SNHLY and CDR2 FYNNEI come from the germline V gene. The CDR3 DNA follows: TGTGCCAGCAGTGTTAGGAGCGGGCGATCCTCCTACGAGCAGTACTTC. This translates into CASSVRSGRSSYEQYF.